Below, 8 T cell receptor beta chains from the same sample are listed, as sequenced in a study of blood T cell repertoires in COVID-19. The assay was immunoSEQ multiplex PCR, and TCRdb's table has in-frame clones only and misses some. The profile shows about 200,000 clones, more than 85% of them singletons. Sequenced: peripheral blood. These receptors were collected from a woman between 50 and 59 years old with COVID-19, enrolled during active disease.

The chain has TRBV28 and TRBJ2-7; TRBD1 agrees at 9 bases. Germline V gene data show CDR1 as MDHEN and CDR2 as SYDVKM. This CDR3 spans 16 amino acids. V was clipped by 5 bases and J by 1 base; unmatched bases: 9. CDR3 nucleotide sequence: TGTGCCAGCAGTCGTCCTGGACAGGGGAGTTCCTACGAGCAGTACTTC. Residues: CASSRPGQGSSYEQYF.

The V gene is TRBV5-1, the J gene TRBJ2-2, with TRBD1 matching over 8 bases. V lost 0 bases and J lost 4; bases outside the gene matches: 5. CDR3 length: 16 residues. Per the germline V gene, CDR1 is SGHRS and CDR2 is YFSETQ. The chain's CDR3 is CASSLVGQGGTGELFF. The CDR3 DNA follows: TGCGCCAGCAGCTTGGTCGGACAGGGAGGCACCGGGGAGCTGTTTTTT.

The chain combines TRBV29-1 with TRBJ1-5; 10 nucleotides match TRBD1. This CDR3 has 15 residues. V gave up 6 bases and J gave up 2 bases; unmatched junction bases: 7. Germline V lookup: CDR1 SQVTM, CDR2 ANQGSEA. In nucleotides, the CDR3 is TGCAGCGTGGTGACAGGGGGCTCGGGCAATCAGCCCCAGCATTTT. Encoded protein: CSVVTGGSGNQPQHF.

The CDR3 bases are TGCAGCGTTGAGAGCCGGGGCTACACCTTC. It translates to CSVESRGYTF. This chain links TRBV29-1 with TRBJ1-2; no definite D call. The CDR3 runs 10 residues. V was cut by 3 bases and J by 8 bases, with 7 bases left in between. The germline gives CDR1 SQVTM, CDR2 ANQGSEA.

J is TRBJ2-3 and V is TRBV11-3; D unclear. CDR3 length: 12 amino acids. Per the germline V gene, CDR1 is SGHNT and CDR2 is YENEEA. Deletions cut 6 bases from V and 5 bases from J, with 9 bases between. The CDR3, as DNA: TGTGCCAGCAGACGAGGTGGAGATACGCAGTATTTT. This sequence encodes CASRRGGDTQYF.

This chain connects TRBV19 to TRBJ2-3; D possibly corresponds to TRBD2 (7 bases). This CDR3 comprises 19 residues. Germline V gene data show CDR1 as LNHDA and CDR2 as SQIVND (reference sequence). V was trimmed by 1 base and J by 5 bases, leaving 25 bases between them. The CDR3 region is CASSIALGRGGARGDTQYF. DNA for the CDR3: TGTGCCAGTAGTATAGCCTTAGGTCGCGGGGGCGCAAGGGGAGATACGCAGTATTTT.

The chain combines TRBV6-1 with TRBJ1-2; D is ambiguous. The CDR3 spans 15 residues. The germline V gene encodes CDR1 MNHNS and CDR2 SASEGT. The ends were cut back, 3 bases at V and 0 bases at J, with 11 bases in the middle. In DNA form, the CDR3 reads TGTGCCAGCAGTGAGTGGGCCGACCCTAACTATGGCTACACCTTC. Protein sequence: CASSEWADPNYGYTF.

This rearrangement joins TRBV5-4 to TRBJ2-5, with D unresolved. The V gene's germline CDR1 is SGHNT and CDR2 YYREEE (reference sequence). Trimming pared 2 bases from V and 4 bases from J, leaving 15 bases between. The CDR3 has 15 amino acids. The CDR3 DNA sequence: TGTGCCAGCAGCTTTCGAGGTGCGGAGTTAGAGACCCAGTACTTC. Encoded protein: CASSFRGAELETQYF.